What follows describes a single T cell receptor beta chain. This clonotype showed up many times. Its antigen remains unidentified. No much larger clonotype is one base removed from it; base qualities were not supplied. Blood bank volunteers in Maryland, USA served as the healthy controls. For the unsorted PBMC libraries, 2 million PBMCs were stored in RNAlater at -80 degrees C until RNA extraction and were used to generate the libraries. Peripheral blood was subjected to Ficoll-Hypaque density gradient centrifugation to isolate PBMCs, which were then cryopreserved in liquid nitrogen. Looking up the germline V gene yields CDR1 SGHTA and CDR2 FQGNSA. V loses 1 base of germline sequence and J loses 10 bases, and the interval between the two ends is 11 bases. The CDR3, from cysteine to phenylalanine, totals 13 residues. Only the CDR3 portion is preserved as DNA: 39 bases, with reading frame beginning at the first base.

The sample comes from a study of neurological immune-mediated disorders (dated by TCRdb to the late 2010s). Regarding the research as a whole: Peripheral blood TCR-beta repertoires from patients with HTLV-I-associated myelopathy (HAM/TSP), patients with multiple sclerosis, and healthy controls were compared in the study using UMI-based sequencing. The 100 to 110 TCR-beta libraries covered PBMC samples along with longitudinal samples, technical triplicates, and paired sorted CD4+ and CD8+ T-cell subsets. The cohort included 60 to 70 subjects: about 14 with HAM/TSP, some 34 with multiple sclerosis, and roughly 20 healthy controls. The paper's findings and limits, for the study overall: TCR clonal expansion was highest in HAM/TSP patients and lowest in MS patients, with MS patients falling below even healthy controls. No identical CDR3 amino acid sequences were found to be shared among expanded clones across subjects, suggesting that TCR-beta repertoires were private in all groups.

cDNA synthesis used template-switch 5'RACE with a primer carrying a 10-nucleotide random unique molecular identifier tagging each TCR transcript. Over 170 million TCR-beta sequences, covering 15-18 subjects, were produced in each sequencing run. The RNeasy kit was used to extract total RNA. TCR-beta VDJ regions were amplified with primers for the TCR constant region and the 5'RACE anchor, using the KAPA Real-time Library Amplification kit. A first PCR added sample indexes and Illumina adaptors, after which a second PCR increased the library yield. After purification with Ampure beads, the TCR product of roughly 650 bp was size-selected on a 2% E-gel SizeSelection system. Before pooling, library quality was assessed on a Bioanalyzer, concentration was determined with Qubit, and library quantification was performed with the Kapa Library Quantification kit. An Illumina HiSeq 2500 sequenced the libraries paired-end 2 x 150 bp. To increase sequence diversity, roughly 24-32% phiX was spiked into each library pool. In the authors' own workflow: Quality-filtered reads were processed with the UMI-based MiGEC pipeline, and over 75% of raw TCR sequences were removed by the MiGEC pipeline during error correction. IMGT germline references were used for aligning VDJ genes, and each clonotype was defined as a unique CDR3 amino acid sequence together with its V-J genes. Clonal expansion, Shannon diversity, and CDR3 relatedness (CalcPairwiseDistances, ClusterSamples) were evaluated with VDJtools, and phylogenetic trees were built with CLCbio workbench. Clones with at least 8 unique UMIs were defined as expanded, with this threshold being based on coefficient-of-variation modelling across technical triplicates. TCRdb reprocessed the public reads (quality trimming at Q25 with fastp, clone calling with MiXCR) and kept in-frame beta chains. Identical CDR3 proteins give one entry, which carries the most common genes and DNA. The V and J calls reflect TCRdb's pipeline rather than the authors' work. Counted in this sample were 40,000 to 45,000 distinct CDR3 sequences; about 12% of them appeared once. Of the sample, 1.3% is held by the ten largest clones.

The sequence links TRBV7-2 to TRBJ2-1; too little of a D gene remains to name it. Sequencing was performed on PBMCs. The source is a female donor in good health. The sequenced DNA is TGTGCCAGCAGCTTAGAAGGTCTAAAGGAGCAGTTCTTC. Translated, this is CASSLEGLKEQFF.